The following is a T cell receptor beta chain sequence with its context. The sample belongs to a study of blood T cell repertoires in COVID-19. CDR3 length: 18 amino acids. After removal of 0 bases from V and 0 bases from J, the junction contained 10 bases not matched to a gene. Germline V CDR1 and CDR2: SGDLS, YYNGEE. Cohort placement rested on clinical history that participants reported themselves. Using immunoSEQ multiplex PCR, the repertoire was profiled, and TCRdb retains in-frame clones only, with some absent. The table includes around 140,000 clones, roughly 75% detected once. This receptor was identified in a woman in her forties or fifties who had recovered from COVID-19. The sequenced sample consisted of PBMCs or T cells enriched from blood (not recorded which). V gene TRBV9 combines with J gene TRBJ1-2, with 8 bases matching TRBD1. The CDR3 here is CASSVEGDRRASNYGYTF. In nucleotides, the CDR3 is TGTGCCAGCAGCGTAGAGGGGGACAGGAGGGCTTCTAACTATGGCTACACCTTC.